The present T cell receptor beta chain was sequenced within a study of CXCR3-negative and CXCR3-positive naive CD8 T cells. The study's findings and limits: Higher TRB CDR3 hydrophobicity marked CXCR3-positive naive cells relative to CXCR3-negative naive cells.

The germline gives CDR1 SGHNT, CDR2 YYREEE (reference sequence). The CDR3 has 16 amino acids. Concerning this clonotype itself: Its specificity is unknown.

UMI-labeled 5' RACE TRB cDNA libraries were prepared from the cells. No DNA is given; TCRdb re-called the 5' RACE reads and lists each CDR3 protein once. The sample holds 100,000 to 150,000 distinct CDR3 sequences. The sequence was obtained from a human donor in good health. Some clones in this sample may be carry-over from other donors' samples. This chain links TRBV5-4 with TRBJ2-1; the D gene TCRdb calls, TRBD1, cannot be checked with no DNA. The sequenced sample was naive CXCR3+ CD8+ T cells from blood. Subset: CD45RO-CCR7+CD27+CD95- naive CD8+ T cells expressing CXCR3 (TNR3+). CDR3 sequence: CASSFPETSAYNEQFF.